The following is a T cell receptor beta chain sequence with its context. CDR3 length equals 18 residues. Germline values: CDR1 SGHDN, CDR2 FVKESK. Unmatched junction bases numbered 11, after V lost 5 bases and J lost 0 bases. These data belong to a study of blood T cell repertoires in COVID-19. On the study more broadly: From the United States, Italy and Spain came samples of acute and convalescent COVID-19. PBMCs, B-cell-depleted T cells, or T cells were the source of the cDNA or gDNA that made up the material.

Per the authors' pipeline: It was from reference gene primer amplification that nucleated cell counts were estimated. Sequenced by immunoSEQ multiplex PCR; TCRdb stores in-frame clones only, minus some. That table is the source of V, J and clone size, and D and trimming were worked out from the DNA. There are roughly 300,000 clones in the sample; approximately 85% occur only once, and 9% to 9.5% lies in the top ten. This clonotype originated in a man aged 18 to 35 with active or convalescent COVID-19. The sequencing sample was made of peripheral blood. J is TRBJ1-2 and V is TRBV14, with 11 bases that match TRBD1. The CDR3 spells CASSYSWDRGKANYGYTF. The CDR3 DNA sequence: TGTGCCAGCAGCTATTCATGGGACAGGGGGAAGGCTAACTATGGCTACACCTTC.